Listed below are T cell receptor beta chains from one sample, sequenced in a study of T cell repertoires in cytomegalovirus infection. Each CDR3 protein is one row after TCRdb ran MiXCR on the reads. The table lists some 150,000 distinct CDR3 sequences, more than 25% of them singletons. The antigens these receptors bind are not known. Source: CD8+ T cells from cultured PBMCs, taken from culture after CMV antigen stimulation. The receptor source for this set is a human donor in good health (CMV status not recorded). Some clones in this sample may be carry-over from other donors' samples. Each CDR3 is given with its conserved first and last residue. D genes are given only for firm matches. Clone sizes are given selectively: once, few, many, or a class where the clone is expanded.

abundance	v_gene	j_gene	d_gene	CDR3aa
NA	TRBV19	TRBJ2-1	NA	CASSMDREDEQFF
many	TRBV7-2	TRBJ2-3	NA	CASSWQRGGSTDTQYF
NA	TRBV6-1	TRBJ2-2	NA	CASSGTGQGGELFF
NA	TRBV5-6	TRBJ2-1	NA	CASTWTVWNEQFF
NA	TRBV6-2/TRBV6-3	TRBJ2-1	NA	CASSYSVAEQFF
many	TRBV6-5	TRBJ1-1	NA	CASSYSLTSSTEAFF
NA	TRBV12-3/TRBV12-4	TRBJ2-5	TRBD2	CASSPRQTPGLAVPPYF
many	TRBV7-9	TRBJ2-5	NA	CALSGLKETQYF
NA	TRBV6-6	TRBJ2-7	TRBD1	CASGRQGSEQYF
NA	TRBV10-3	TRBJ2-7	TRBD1	CAIVQGDGEQYF
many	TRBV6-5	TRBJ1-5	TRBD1	CASSSGTGGTNQPQHF
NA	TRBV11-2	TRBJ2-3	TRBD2	CASRPRTSGGLTDTQYF
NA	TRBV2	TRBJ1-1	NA	CASSVAGVYTEAFF
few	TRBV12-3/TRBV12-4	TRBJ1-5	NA	CASSFRVSNQPQHF
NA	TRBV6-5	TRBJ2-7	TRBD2	CASSLLLAGAQEQYF
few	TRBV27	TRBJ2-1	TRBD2	CASSFNGGYYNEQFF
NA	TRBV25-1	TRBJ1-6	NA	CASSESPMPGYGSPLHF
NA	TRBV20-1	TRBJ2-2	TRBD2	CSARGGALDTGELFF
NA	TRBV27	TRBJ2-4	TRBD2	CASSLAGEQNIQYF
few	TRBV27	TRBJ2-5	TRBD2	CASSTGTSGDQETQYF
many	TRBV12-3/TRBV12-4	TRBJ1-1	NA	CASSTDGPNTEAFF
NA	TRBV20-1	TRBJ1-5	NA	CSARGGWSLNQPQHF
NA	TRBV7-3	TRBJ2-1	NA	CASSLQGGGAEQFF
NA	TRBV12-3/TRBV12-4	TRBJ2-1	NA	CASSPAGSGDEQFF
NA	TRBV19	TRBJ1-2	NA	CASSIGLLGYTF
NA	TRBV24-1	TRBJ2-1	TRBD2	CATSQRTSGWDEQFF
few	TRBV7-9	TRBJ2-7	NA	CASSPSVYEQYF
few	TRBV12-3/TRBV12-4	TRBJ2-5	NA	CASSLVPGETQYF
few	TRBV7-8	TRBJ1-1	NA	CASAMGTEAFF
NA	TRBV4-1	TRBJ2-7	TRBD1	CASSQTGQGSYEQYF
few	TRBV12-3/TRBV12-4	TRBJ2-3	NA	CASSTPYPPTRASSTDTQYF
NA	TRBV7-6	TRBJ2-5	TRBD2	CASSNGLAGETQYF
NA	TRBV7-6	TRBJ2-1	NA	CASRVTRNNEQFF